This T cell receptor (beta chain) was profiled in a study of cytomegalovirus exposure and HLA in healthy donors. The PCR used 60 Vbeta and 13 Jbeta primers. The protocol was immunoSEQ multiplex PCR, while the TCRdb copy is restricted to in-frame clones and leaves out a portion. Among around 240,000 clones listed, 82% were seen once. Per germline, CDR1 SGDLS and CDR2 YYNGEE. This CDR3 contains 14 residues. Deletions cut 0 bases from V and 0 bases from J, with 7 bases between. The receptor was derived from a woman between 40 and 55 years old in good health and CMV-seropositive. The gene calls are TRBV9 and TRBJ2-7, with D hard to call. Material: PBMCs. CDR3: CASSVELFSYEQYF. The CDR3 DNA reads as TGTGCCAGCAGCGTAGAACTCTTCTCCTACGAGCAGTACTTC.